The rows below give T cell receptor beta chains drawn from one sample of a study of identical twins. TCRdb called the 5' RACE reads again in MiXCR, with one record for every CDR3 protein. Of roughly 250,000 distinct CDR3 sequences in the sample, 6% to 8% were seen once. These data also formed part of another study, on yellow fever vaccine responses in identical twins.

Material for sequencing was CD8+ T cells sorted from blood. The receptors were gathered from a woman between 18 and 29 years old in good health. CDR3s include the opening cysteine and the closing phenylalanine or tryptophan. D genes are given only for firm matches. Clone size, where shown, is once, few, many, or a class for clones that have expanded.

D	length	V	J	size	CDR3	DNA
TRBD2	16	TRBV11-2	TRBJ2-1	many	CASSLEASGSRNEQFF	TGTGCCAGCAGCTTAGAGGCTAGCGGGAGTCGCAATGAGCAGTTCTTC
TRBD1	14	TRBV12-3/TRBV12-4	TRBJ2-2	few	CASSWTGRIGELFF	TGTGCCAGCAGTTGGACAGGGAGGATCGGGGAGCTGTTTTTT
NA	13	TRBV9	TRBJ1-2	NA	CASSVEGLYGYTF	TGTGCCAGCAGCGTAGAAGGACTATATGGCTACACCTTC
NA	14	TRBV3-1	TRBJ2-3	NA	CASSPKRWTDTQYF	TGTGCCAGCAGCCCTAAGAGGTGGACAGATACGCAGTATTTT
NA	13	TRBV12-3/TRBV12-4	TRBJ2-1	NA	CASSFGVSNEQFF	TGTGCCAGCAGTTTTGGCGTGAGCAATGAGCAGTTCTTC
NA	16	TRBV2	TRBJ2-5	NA	CASRGKTGPNKETQYF	TGTGCCAGCAGAGGGAAGACAGGTCCCAATAAAGAGACCCAGTACTTC
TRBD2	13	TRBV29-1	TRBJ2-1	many	CSVVSGSKDEQFF	TGCAGCGTTGTGAGCGGGAGTAAGGATGAGCAGTTCTTC
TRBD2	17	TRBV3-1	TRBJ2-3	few	CASSQDIPGLAPDTQYF	TGTGCCAGCAGCCAAGATATCCCGGGACTAGCGCCAGATACGCAGTATTTT
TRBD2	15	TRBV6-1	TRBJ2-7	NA	CASSATSGGMYEQYF	TGTGCCAGCAGTGCGACTAGCGGGGGGATGTACGAGCAGTACTTC
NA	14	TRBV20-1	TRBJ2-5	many	CSALEDAYQETQYF	TGCAGTGCCTTAGAGGACGCCTACCAAGAGACCCAGTACTTC
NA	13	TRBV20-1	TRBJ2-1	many	CGNWGSSYNEQFF	TGCGGGAATTGGGGGAGCTCCTACAATGAGCAGTTCTTC
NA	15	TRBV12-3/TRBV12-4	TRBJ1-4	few	CASSWEDSANEKLFF	TGTGCCAGCAGTTGGGAGGACAGTGCTAATGAAAAACTGTTTTTT
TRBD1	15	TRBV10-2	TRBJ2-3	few	CASIDRGIGKDTQYF	TGCGCCAGCATCGACAGGGGGATCGGAAAAGATACGCAGTATTTT
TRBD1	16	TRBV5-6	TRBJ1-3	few	CASSQGEGGSGNTIYF	TGTGCCAGCAGCCAGGGGGAGGGCGGCTCTGGAAACACCATATATTTT
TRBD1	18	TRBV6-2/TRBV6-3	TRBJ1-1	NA	CASSSATPRTGMNTEAFF	TGTGCCAGCAGTTCAGCTACCCCTCGGACAGGAATGAACACTGAAGCTTTCTTT
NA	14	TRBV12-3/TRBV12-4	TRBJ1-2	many	CASSFWGVAYGYTF	TGTGCCAGCAGTTTTTGGGGAGTAGCCTATGGCTACACCTTC
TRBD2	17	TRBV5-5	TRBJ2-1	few	CASTLGTLAGEFYEQFF	TGTGCCAGCACCTTGGGGACGCTAGCGGGAGAGTTTTATGAGCAGTTCTTC
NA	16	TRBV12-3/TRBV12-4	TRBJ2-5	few	CASILGGHERGETQYF	TGTGCCAGCATCCTTGGAGGCCACGAGAGAGGGGAGACCCAGTACTTC
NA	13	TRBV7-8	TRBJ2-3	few	CATLKEGTDTQYF	TGTGCCACCCTAAAGGAAGGCACAGATACGCAGTATTTT
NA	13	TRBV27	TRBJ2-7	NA	CASSDYSSYEQYF	TGTGCCAGCAGCGACTATTCCTCCTACGAGCAGTACTTC
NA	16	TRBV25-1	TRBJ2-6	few	CASSWAEYSGANVLTF	TGTGCCAGCAGTTGGGCAGAATACTCTGGGGCCAACGTCCTGACTTTC
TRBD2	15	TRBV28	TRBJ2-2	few	CASSPIAGVTGELFF	TGTGCCAGCAGTCCAATAGCGGGAGTGACCGGGGAGCTGTTTTTT
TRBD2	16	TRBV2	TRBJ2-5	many	CASSEGTSGNQETQYF	TGTGCCAGCAGTGAAGGGACTAGCGGGAACCAAGAGACCCAGTACTTC
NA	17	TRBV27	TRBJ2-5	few	CASSLGFGRARGKTQYF	TGTGCCAGCAGTTTGGGCTTCGGCAGGGCGAGAGGAAAGACCCAGTACTTC
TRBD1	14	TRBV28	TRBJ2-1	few	CASSFEGARNEQFF	TGTGCCAGCAGTTTTGAGGGGGCGCGTAATGAGCAGTTCTTC
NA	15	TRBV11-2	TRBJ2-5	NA	CASSDLRDRRETQYF	TGTGCCAGCAGCGACCTACGCGACCGGCGGGAGACCCAGTACTTC
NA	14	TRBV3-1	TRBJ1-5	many	CASSFRTANQPQHF	TGTGCCAGCAGCTTTAGGACGGCCAATCAGCCCCAGCATTTT
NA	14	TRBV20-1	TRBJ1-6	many	CSARDEYGISPLHF	TGCAGTGCTAGAGACGAATATGGGATTTCACCCCTCCACTTT
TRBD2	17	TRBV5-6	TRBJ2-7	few	CASSFGTSGRASHEQYF	TGTGCCAGCAGCTTTGGGACTAGCGGGAGGGCCTCTCACGAGCAGTACTTC
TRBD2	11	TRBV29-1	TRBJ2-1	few	CSVLAGGEQFF	TGCAGCGTTCTAGCGGGAGGTGAGCAGTTCTTC
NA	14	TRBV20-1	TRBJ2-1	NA	CSARLAYNYNEQFF	TGCAGTGCTAGACTAGCTTATAACTACAATGAGCAGTTCTTC
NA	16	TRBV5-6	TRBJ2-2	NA	CASSRSGPVWGGELFF	TGTGCCAGCAGCCGCTCAGGACCGGTGTGGGGCGGGGAGCTGTTTTTT
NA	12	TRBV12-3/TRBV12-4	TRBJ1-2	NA	CASSSGPRLSTF	TGTGCCAGCAGTTCCGGGCCGAGACTTTCCACCTTC
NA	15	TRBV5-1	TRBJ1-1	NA	CASSRELRTNPEAFF	TGCGCCAGCAGCCGCGAACTCCGTACTAACCCTGAAGCTTTCTTT
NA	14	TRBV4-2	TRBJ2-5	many	CASSQGTFQETQYF	TGTGCCAGCAGCCAGGGGACCTTCCAAGAGACCCAGTACTTC
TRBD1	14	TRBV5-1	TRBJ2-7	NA	CASSRRQGADEQYF	TGCGCCAGCAGCCGCCGACAGGGGGCCGACGAGCAGTACTTC
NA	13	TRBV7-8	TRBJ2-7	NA	CASSLMERYEQYF	TGTGCCAGCAGCTTAATGGAGCGCTACGAGCAGTACTTC
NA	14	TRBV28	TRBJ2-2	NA	CASSLMPGTGELFF	TGTGCCAGCAGTTTAATGCCCGGCACCGGGGAGCTGTTTTTT
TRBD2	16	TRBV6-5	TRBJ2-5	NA	CASSPGVAGARETQYF	TGTGCCAGCAGTCCTGGAGTAGCGGGGGCGAGGGAGACCCAGTACTTC
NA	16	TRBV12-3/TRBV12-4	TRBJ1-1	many	CASSLYRALGNTEAFF	TGTGCCAGCAGTTTATACAGGGCCCTAGGGAACACTGAAGCTTTCTTT
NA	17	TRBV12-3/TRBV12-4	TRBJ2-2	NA	CASSPDWGPGNTGELFF	TGTGCCAGCAGTCCCGATTGGGGTCCCGGTAACACCGGGGAGCTGTTTTTT
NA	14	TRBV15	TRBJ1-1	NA	CATSRGPGLTEAFF	TGTGCCACCAGCAGAGGCCCCGGGTTGACTGAAGCTTTCTTT
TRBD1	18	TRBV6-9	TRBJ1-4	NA	CASRRGWTGGPTNEKLFF	TGTGCCAGCAGGCGCGGGTGGACAGGGGGGCCTACTAATGAAAAACTGTTTTTT
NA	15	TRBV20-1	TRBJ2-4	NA	CSAAGTHLAKNIQYF	TGCAGTGCCGCCGGGACTCACTTAGCCAAAAACATTCAGTACTTC
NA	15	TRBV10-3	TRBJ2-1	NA	CAISDLAFADNEQFF	TGTGCCATCAGTGACCTAGCGTTCGCCGACAATGAGCAGTTCTTC
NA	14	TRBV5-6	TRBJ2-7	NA	CASTPGMGYYEQYF	TGTGCCAGCACCCCGGGAATGGGGTACTACGAGCAGTACTTC
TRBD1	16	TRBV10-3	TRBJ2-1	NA	CAISEPGTGPIDEQFF	TGTGCCATCAGTGAGCCCGGGACAGGGCCTATCGATGAGCAGTTCTTC
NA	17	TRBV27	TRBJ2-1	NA	CASSLSVWASAHNEQFF	TGTGCCAGCAGTTTAAGTGTGTGGGCTAGCGCACACAATGAGCAGTTCTTC
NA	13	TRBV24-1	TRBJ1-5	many	CATSDQGGQPQHF	TGTGCCACCAGTGACCAGGGCGGACAGCCCCAGCATTTT
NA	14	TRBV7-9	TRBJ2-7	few	CASSSAGHSYEQYF	TGTGCCAGCAGCTCAGCGGGTCACTCCTACGAGCAGTACTTC
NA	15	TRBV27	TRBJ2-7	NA	CASSPARPSGAEQYF	TGTGCCAGCAGCCCCGCCCGGCCCTCTGGAGCTGAGCAGTACTTC
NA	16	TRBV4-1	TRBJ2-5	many	CASSQESGAAQETQYF	TGCGCCAGCAGCCAAGAAAGTGGCGCGGCCCAAGAGACCCAGTACTTC
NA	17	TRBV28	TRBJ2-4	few	CASSYRNREPSTNIQYF	TGTGCCAGCAGTTACCGGAACAGGGAGCCGTCGACAAACATTCAGTACTTC
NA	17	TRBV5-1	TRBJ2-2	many	CASSLLLPGTNTGELFF	TGCGCCAGCAGCTTATTACTGCCCGGGACGAACACCGGGGAGCTGTTTTTT
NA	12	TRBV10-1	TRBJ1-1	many	CASSERGTEAFF	TGCGCCAGCAGTGAGAGGGGCACTGAAGCTTTCTTT
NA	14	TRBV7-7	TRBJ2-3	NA	CASSPGTFTDTQYF	TGTGCCAGCAGCCCCGGGACTTTCACAGATACGCAGTATTTT
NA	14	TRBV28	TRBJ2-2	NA	CASSQQGSTGELFF	TGTGCCAGCAGTCAACAGGGAAGCACCGGGGAGCTGTTTTTT
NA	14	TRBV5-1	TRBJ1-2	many	CASSFSSANYGYTF	TGCGCCAGCAGCTTTTCTTCAGCTAACTATGGCTACACCTTC